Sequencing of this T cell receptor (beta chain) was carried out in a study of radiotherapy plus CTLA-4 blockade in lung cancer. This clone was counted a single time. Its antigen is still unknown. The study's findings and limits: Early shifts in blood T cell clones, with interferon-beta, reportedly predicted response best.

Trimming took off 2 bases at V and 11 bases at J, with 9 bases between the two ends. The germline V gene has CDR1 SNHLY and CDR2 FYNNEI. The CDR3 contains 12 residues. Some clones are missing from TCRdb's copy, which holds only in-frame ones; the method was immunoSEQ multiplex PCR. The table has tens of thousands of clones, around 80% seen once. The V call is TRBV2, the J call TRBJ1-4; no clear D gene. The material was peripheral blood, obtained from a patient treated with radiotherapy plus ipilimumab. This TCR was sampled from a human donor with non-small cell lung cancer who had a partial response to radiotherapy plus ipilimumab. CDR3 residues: CASSEKGGKLFF. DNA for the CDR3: TGTGCCAGCAGTGAAAAGGGAGGGAAACTGTTTTTT.